This record covers a single T cell receptor (beta chain). Its antigen specificity is not known. Libraries were prepared through 5' RACE. The input for every TCR library was around 3,600 ng of total RNA. For each sample, cDNA synthesis was carried out in eight separate reactions using SMARTScribe reverse transcriptase. During cDNA synthesis, unique molecular identifiers containing a 6-nucleotide sample barcode were introduced by template switching. Two nested PCRs of about 15 and 9 cycles amplified the TCRalpha and TCRbeta cDNA, and bead purification followed each PCR. Before amplification, the cDNA was treated with uracil DNA-glycosylase and purified using the QIAquick PCR purification kit. The second PCR added Illumina TruSeq-compatible adapters along with sample-specific barcodes. Library quality and concentration were checked on TapeStation and Qubit, and libraries were pooled at approximately 4.7 ng each. Sequencing of pooled libraries was carried out on an Illumina HiSeq2500 single-index Rapid Run using 2 x 100 bp reads and custom sequencing primers. Per the original workflow: UMI-based consensus assembly with MiGEC version 1.2.6 was used to correct PCR and sequencing errors. V(D)J alignment, clonotype assembly and CDR3 extraction were performed with MiXCR version 2.1.1. Normalisation of gene usage, clonotype sharing and MAIT/NKT TCR abundance was achieved by analysing the top 1000, 10 000 and 20 000 clonotypes per sample. After downsampling to 27 000 UMIs, diversity was calculated as the inverse Simpson index using the vegan R package. Statistical testing used paired Mann-Whitney U tests on the discordant twin pairs and applied Benjamini-Hochberg correction for multiple testing. TCRdb reprocessed the reads and lists each CDR3 protein sequence as a single entry, with no DNA. These V and J calls originate from TCRdb's pipeline instead of the authors' own analysis. Per the sample table, the count is roughly 90,000 distinct CDR3 sequences. Just under 7.5% of the sample is in the top ten clones.

This entry belongs to a study of monozygotic twins with inflammatory bowel disease (dated by TCRdb to about 2019). For context, the study as a whole: A total of roughly 28 monozygotic twin pairs were included in the full study, comprising nine German pairs (four IBD-concordant, five IBD-discordant) and 19 IBD-discordant Danish pairs. Each individual had, on average, about 151 000 unique TCRalpha sequences and 181 000 unique TCRbeta sequences available for analysis. Disease-associated traits were sought mainly through comparisons between IBD patients and their genetically identical healthy co-twins within discordant pairs. Points the paper makes about the study in general: The results gave no support for a single strong signal or clonotype linked to IBD. Distinction between different T cell subtypes could not be achieved in the analysis. Repertoire similarity did not differ between concordant and discordant twins, possibly due to limited statistical power. Fewer clonotypes were shared with other individuals by IBD patients than by healthy twins, most markedly in patients showing signs of disease activity. IBD patients had lower TCRbeta repertoire diversity, measured by the inverse Simpson index, than their healthy co-twins. Differing immunosuppressive treatments among patients may have added background noise and inter-individual variability to the repertoires.

From each donor, an approximately 2.3 ml peripheral blood sample was drawn into PAXgene tubes and stored at -80 degrees C. Without any T cell sorting, total RNA was extracted from whole blood using the PAXgene blood miRNA kit on an automated QIAcube. Peripheral blood from monozygotic twin pairs concordant or discordant for inflammatory bowel disease was subjected to deep TCRalpha and TCRbeta repertoire profiling with unique molecular barcoding. Smoking habits were recorded for all twin pairs, and individuals were classified as current, former or never smokers. CDR1 and CDR2 (SGHRS, YFSETQ) derive from the germline V gene. The CDR3 runs 14 residues from the cysteine to the phenylalanine. No nucleotide data were recorded.

The sample was blood. The sequence derives from a human donor with ulcerative colitis or Crohn's disease, or a healthy co-twin of an affected twin (not recorded which). The rearranged chain carries TRBV5-1 and TRBJ2-2; there is no DNA to check the TCRdb D call of TRBD2. The CDR3 loop reads CASSPGGQSGELFF.